Each of the 22 T cell receptor beta chains below was sequenced from the same sample in a study of blood T cell repertoires in COVID-19. TCRdb keeps only in-frame clones here, not all; method: immunoSEQ multiplex PCR. Of hundreds of thousands of clones detected, about 85% appear once; the ten largest clones hold roughly 3%. Sequenced material: peripheral blood. The receptors shown here come from a man aged 18 to 35 with active or convalescent COVID-19.

The V and J genes are TRBV15 and TRBJ1-2; D call uncertain. The germline V gene has CDR1 LNHNV and CDR2 YYDKDF (reference sequence). The germline V and J ends were trimmed by 3 bases and 4 bases, with 15 bases remaining between them. This CDR3 comprises 15 residues. As DNA, the CDR3 is TGTGCCACCAGCAGGCCCGGGATCGGAGGCTATGGCTACACCTTC. It encodes CATSRPGIGGYGYTF.

The rearrangement uses TRBV19 and TRBJ2-3; TRBD1 agrees at 8 bases. The CDR3 is 17 residues long. V gave up 5 bases and J gave up 3 bases; unmatched junction bases: 13. The germline CDR1 and CDR2 sequences are LNHDA and SQIVND (reference sequence). CDR3: CASSDPRQGRMTDTQYF. DNA of the CDR3: TGTGCCAGTAGTGATCCCAGACAGGGGCGGATGACAGATACGCAGTATTTT.

The chain carries TRBV3-1 (or the pseudogene TRBV3-2) and TRBJ2-6, with D possibly being TRBD1 (6 bases). The germline CDR1 and CDR2 sequences are LGHDT and YNNKEL (reference sequence). The CDR3 has 18 amino acids. The ends were cut back, 1 base at V and 2 bases at J, with 15 bases in the middle. The CDR3: CASSQVLTGTAGANVLTF. The CDR3 bases are TGTGCCAGCAGCCAAGTTTTAACAGGGACGGCTGGGGCCAACGTCCTGACTTTC.

The chain uses TRBV7-2 and TRBJ2-7, with 8 bases identical to TRBD1. CDR3 length equals 15 residues. Losses at the gene ends were 0 bases for V and 1 base for J; bases not matched to a gene: 2. Germline V gene sequence: CDR1 SGHTA, CDR2 FQGNSA. The CDR3 sequence is CASSLAGQGSYEQYF. In DNA form, the CDR3 reads TGTGCCAGCAGCTTAGCCGGACAGGGTTCCTACGAGCAGTACTTC.

The chain recombines TRBV5-4 with TRBJ2-7; weak D call: TRBD1 (6 bases). V was cut by 0 bases and J by 6 bases, with 16 bases left in between. This CDR3 has 15 amino acids. Per the germline V gene, CDR1 is SGHNT and CDR2 is YYREEE (reference sequence). In DNA, the CDR3 is TGTGCCAGCAGCTTGGCCGCTTCCAGGGGTCGCGAGCAGTACTTC. Residues: CASSLAASRGREQYF.

The chain couples TRBV29-1 to TRBJ1-2; D gene ambiguous. V was clipped by 4 bases and J by 4 bases, with 10 bases between them. The CDR3 loop spans 12 amino acids. The germline gives CDR1 SQVTM, CDR2 ANQGSEA. The chain's CDR3 is CSVVSGIYGYTF. The CDR3 DNA is TGCAGCGTTGTTTCGGGAATCTATGGCTACACCTTC.

The gene calls are TRBV7-3 and TRBJ2-1; 9 bases line up with TRBD2. Trimming at V came to 0 bases and at J to 15 bases, leaving 9 bases not matched to a gene. In germline, CDR1 is SGHTA, CDR2 FQGTGA. The CDR3 sequence is 14 residues long. The DNA for the CDR3 is TGTGCCAGCAGCTTAACCTCCAGCGGGGGGCGACTGTTCTTC. The encoded protein is CASSLTSSGGRLFF.

This chain links TRBV28 with TRBJ1-4; TRBD1 aligns across 8 bases. The CDR3 runs to 14 residues. V was clipped by 5 bases and J by 5 bases; unmatched bases: 4. Germline V gives CDR1 MDHEN, CDR2 SYDVKM. DNA for the CDR3: TGTGCCAGCAGTACCCAGGGGGCCAATGAAAAACTGTTTTTT. Residues: CASSTQGANEKLFF.

J is TRBJ1-6 and V is TRBV10-2, with unresolved D. The CDR3 loop spans 13 amino acids. CDR1 is WSHSY, CDR2 SAAADI, per germline. V was cut by 5 bases and J by 6 bases, with 8 bases left in between. As DNA, the CDR3 is TGCGCCAGCAGTCCGGGTCTTAATTCACCCCTCCACTTT. Residues: CASSPGLNSPLHF.

This clone was observed a few times. The V gene is TRBV6-2 or TRBV6-3, the J gene TRBJ1-2, with TRBD1 as a possible D gene (5 bases). This CDR3 spans 14 amino acids. Germline V gene lookup returns CDR1 MNHEY and CDR2 SVGEGT. V was pared by 2 bases and J by 8 bases, with 15 bases between. The CDR3 bases are TGTGCCAGCAGTTACCAGGGCTGGGATTACGGCTACACCTTC. Protein product: CASSYQGWDYGYTF.

The chain combines TRBV6-2 or TRBV6-3 with TRBJ1-1; no reliable D call. The V end was cut by 4 bases, the J end by 4 bases, with 13 bases between. Germline V gene sequence: CDR1 MNHEY, CDR2 SVGEGT. The CDR3 runs 14 residues. The CDR3 loop reads CASSLKLGSTEAFF. CDR3 nucleotide sequence: TGTGCCAGCAGTTTAAAATTGGGGAGCACTGAAGCTTTCTTT.

The J gene is TRBJ2-1, the V gene TRBV3-1 (or the pseudogene TRBV3-2); 14 bases match TRBD2. V trimming: 4 bases; J trimming: 6 bases; junction bases outside the gene matches: 5. The CDR3 has 16 amino acids. The germline V gene encodes CDR1 LGHDT and CDR2 YNNKEL (reference sequence). The CDR3 nucleotides read TGTGCCAGCAGCCGAGGACTAGCGGGAGGACTCAATGAGCAGTTCTTC. The encoded protein is CASSRGLAGGLNEQFF.

The chain has TRBV6-6 and TRBJ1-6; 9 nucleotides agree with TRBD1. V lost 5 bases to trimming and J lost 10 bases; unmatched junction nucleotides: 9. Germline-derived CDR1 and CDR2 are MNHNY and SVGAGI (reference sequence). This CDR3 is built from 15 residues. CDR3 DNA sequence: TGTGCCAGCAGTGCAGGGACAGGGAGGATATCACCCCTCCACTTT. This gives the protein CASSAGTGRISPLHF.

In DNA, the CDR3 is TGCAGCGTACTGCCCAGACAGGGGGCGATGAACACTGAAGCTTTCTTT. Its protein product is CSVLPRQGAMNTEAFF. The J gene is TRBJ1-1, the V gene TRBV29-1; 10 bases fit TRBD1. The V and J ends lost 6 bases and 0 bases, in that order; junction bases with no gene match: 10. The CDR3 totals 16 residues. Germline V gene sequence: CDR1 SQVTM, CDR2 ANQGSEA.

The rearrangement uses TRBV6-6 and TRBJ1-2; weak D call: TRBD1 (6 bases). From germline, CDR1 is MNHNY and CDR2 SVGAGI (reference sequence). Trimming removed 6 bases at V and 1 base at J, with 18 bases between. The CDR3 extends over 16 amino acids. The CDR3 region has the DNA TGTGCCAGCAGCCGGTGGACAGAGCTAATTAACTATGGCTACACCTTC. This gives the protein CASSRWTELINYGYTF.

V and J are TRBV5-1 and TRBJ2-1, with D perhaps TRBD2 (6 bases). V gave up 1 base and J gave up 15 bases, with 20 bases separating them. CDR3 size: 14 residues. The germline gives CDR1 SGHRS, CDR2 YFSETQ. The CDR3 spells CASSLFSHAGKGFF. The CDR3 coding sequence is TGCGCCAGCAGCTTGTTTAGTCACGCGGGGAAGGGGTTCTTC.

The chain has TRBV27 and TRBJ1-6; 8 bases are shared with TRBD1. CDR1 MNHEY and CDR2 SMNVEV come from the germline V gene (reference sequence). CDR3 size: 15 residues. V lost 5 bases and J lost 4; bases outside the gene matches: 4. CDR3 loop: CASSTTGAYNSPLHF. CDR3 DNA sequence: TGTGCCAGCAGTACGACAGGGGCGTATAATTCACCCCTCCACTTT.

The chain carries TRBV11-2 and TRBJ2-3; 13 nucleotides align to TRBD2. The V gene end was trimmed by 6 bases and the J gene end by 4 bases; junction bases not matched to a gene: 10. The CDR3 runs to 17 residues. CDR1 and CDR2 (germline): SGHAT, FQNNGV. The CDR3 is CASRPWTSGSLPDTQYF. The CDR3 nucleotides are TGTGCCAGCAGACCCTGGACTAGCGGGAGCCTCCCAGATACGCAGTATTTT.

The chain has TRBV6-4 and TRBJ2-1, with TRBD2 matching 7 bases. Trimming took 2 bases from V and 7 from J; bases not matched to a gene: 8. The germline V gene has CDR1 MRHNA and CDR2 SNTAGT. CDR3 length equals 15 residues. CDR3 in amino acids: CASSDHGLVNNEQFF. Here the CDR3 DNA reads TGTGCCAGCAGTGACCACGGACTAGTCAATAATGAGCAGTTCTTC.

The CDR3 protein is CAFSETRAPQLNTEAFF. CDR3 coding DNA: TGTGCCTTTTCCGAGACGCGGGCCCCCCAACTGAACACTGAAGCTTTCTTT. The chain employs TRBV7-2 and TRBJ1-1; no reliable D call. The germline V gene encodes CDR1 SGHTA and CDR2 FQGNSA. This CDR3 has 17 residues. Trimming took 11 bases from V and 0 from J, leaving 25 bases between them.

The gene calls are TRBV27 and TRBJ2-7; a weak D match, TRBD1 (5 bases). The CDR3 extends over 14 amino acids. From germline, CDR1 is MNHEY and CDR2 SMNVEV (reference sequence). Between the trimmed V and J ends, which lost 2 bases and 4 bases, there was a span of 12 bases. DNA of the CDR3: TGTGCCAGCAGTTTAGCAGGGCTGGAGTACGAGCAGTACTTC. Translated, it gives CASSLAGLEYEQYF.

The CDR3 nucleotides read TGCGCCAGCAGCTTGGTAACAGATACGCAGTATTTT. Its protein is CASSLVTDTQYF. The chain couples TRBV5-1 to TRBJ2-3; no reliable D call. The CDR3 has 12 amino acids. V was trimmed by 0 bases and J by 3 bases, leaving 2 bases between them. The germline gives CDR1 SGHRS, CDR2 YFSETQ.